The 21 T cell receptor beta chains below all came from one sample that was sequenced in a study of blood T cell repertoires in COVID-19. The data were produced by immunoSEQ multiplex PCR, yet TCRdb's version contains in-frame clones alone and is incomplete. The sample records around 260,000 clones, approximately 83% being singletons. Sequencing input: peripheral blood. The receptors originated from a person aged 70 to 85 with COVID-19, enrolled during active disease.

J is TRBJ2-1 and V is TRBV3-1 (or the pseudogene TRBV3-2), with 8 bases fitting TRBD2. V lost 5 bases to trimming and J lost 7 bases; unmatched junction nucleotides: 13. From germline, CDR1 is LGHDT and CDR2 YNNKEL (reference sequence). This CDR3 is 16 amino acids long. The CDR3 DNA reads as TGTGCCAGCAGCGACCAGGGACTAGGAGGGGGGAATGAGCAGTTCTTC. Protein: CASSDQGLGGGNEQFF.

The CDR3 region is CASSQYSGGDGNTIYF. The CDR3 region has the DNA TGCGCCAGCAGCCAGTATTCAGGGGGCGATGGAAACACCATATATTTT. This chain links TRBV4-3 with TRBJ1-3; 8 nucleotides align to TRBD1. The CDR3 has 16 residues. V dropped 3 bases and J dropped 3; count of bases not matched to a gene: 7. From germline, CDR1 is LGHNA and CDR2 YSLEER.

J is TRBJ2-5 and V is TRBV30; 8 nucleotides agree with TRBD1. J lost 0 bases, V lost 4 bases, and 10 bases had no gene match. Germline CDR1 and CDR2: GTSNPN and SVGIG (reference sequence). The CDR3 totals 16 residues. DNA of the CDR3: TGTGCCTGGAATGGCCATCGGACAGGGAACCAAGAGACCCAGTACTTC. Residues: CAWNGHRTGNQETQYF.

This sequence joins TRBV30 and TRBJ2-1; the match to TRBD2 covers 7 bases. This CDR3 has 17 residues. V gave up 3 bases and J gave up 0 bases; unmatched junction bases: 11. Germline V gene data show CDR1 as GTSNPN and CDR2 as SVGIG (reference sequence). The CDR3 reads CAWRESQGGSSYNEQFF. Written as DNA, the CDR3 is TGTGCCTGGAGGGAATCCCAGGGCGGGAGCTCCTACAATGAGCAGTTCTTC.

Many counts were recorded for this clone. The chain is built from TRBV6-2 or TRBV6-3 and TRBJ2-7; tentatively, D is TRBD2 (5 bases). The V gene lost 6 bases and the J gene lost 2 bases, with 17 bases spanning the gap. Germline CDR1 reads MNHEY; CDR2 reads SVGEGT. The length of the CDR3 is 15 residues. The DNA of the CDR3 is TGTGCCAGCAGCAGAAGCCGGACTGGGACCTACGAGCAGTACTTC. It is translated as CASSRSRTGTYEQYF.

The CDR3 region is CASSPGTSAYRNEQFF. The CDR3 DNA sequence: TGCGCCAGCAGCCCCGGGACTAGCGCCTATCGTAATGAGCAGTTCTTC. The chain recombines TRBV5-1 with TRBJ2-1, with 10 nucleotides matching TRBD2. V lost 4 bases to trimming and J lost 7 bases; unmatched junction nucleotides: 11. CDR1 is SGHRS, CDR2 YFSETQ, per germline. There are 16 residues in the CDR3.

The rearrangement uses TRBV9 and TRBJ1-6, with 9 nucleotides matching TRBD1. Germline loops: CDR1 SGDLS, CDR2 YYNGEE. The CDR3 runs to 15 residues. V shed 7 bases, J shed 6 bases, and the junction held 8 bases outside the gene matches. DNA of the CDR3: TGTGCCAGCGGACAGGGGCTCAAACCTAATTCACCCCTCCACTTT. Its translation is CASGQGLKPNSPLHF.

The rearrangement joins TRBV4-1 to TRBJ1-5; a possible D gene is TRBD1 (5 bases). The V and J ends lost 2 bases and 0 bases respectively, with 8 bases between them. Germline V gene sequence: CDR1 MGHRA, CDR2 YSYEKL. The CDR3 is 15 amino acids. The CDR3 bases are TGCGCCAGCAGCCAATGGGGCAGTAGCAATCAGCCCCAGCATTTT. This encodes CASSQWGSSNQPQHF.

This clone showed up just a few times. The CDR3 loop is CASSKNPQGKNTEAFF. DNA for the CDR3: TGTGCCAGCAGCAAAAACCCACAGGGCAAGAACACTGAAGCTTTCTTT. The chain employs TRBV21-1 and TRBJ1-1; TRBD1 reflects the table's D call only, with no check against the DNA. TRBV21-1 counts as a pseudogene. The CDR3 contains 16 residues.

V and J are TRBV7-3 and TRBJ2-3; TRBD1 might be the D (6 bases). Between the trimmed V and J ends, which lost 1 base and 2 bases, there was a span of 22 bases. The V gene's germline CDR1 is SGHTA and CDR2 FQGTGA. The CDR3 is 19 residues long. The CDR3 nucleotides read TGTGCCAGCAGCTTAAACCCCCCGGTTTCAGGGACAAACACAGATACGCAGTATTTT. This codes for CASSLNPPVSGTNTDTQYF. Combining the CDR3 with reference TRBV7-3 and TRBJ2-3 gives the whole variable domain GAGVSQTPSNKVTEKGKYVELRCDPISGHTALYWYRQSLGQGPEFLIYFQGTGAADDSGLPNDRFFAVRPEGSVSTLKIQRTERGDSAVYLCASSLNPPVSGTNTDTQYFGPGTRLTVL.

The chain links TRBV6-2 or TRBV6-3 to TRBJ1-1; 7 bases map to TRBD1. CDR1 and CDR2 from the germline V gene are MNHEY and SVGEGT. The V gene end was trimmed by 2 bases and the J gene end by 10 bases; junction bases not matched to a gene: 1. This CDR3 comprises 11 residues. The CDR3 reads CASSYGQAAFF. CDR3 sequence (DNA): TGTGCCAGCAGTTACGGACAGGCAGCTTTCTTT.

This chain connects TRBV9 to TRBJ2-5, with D possibly matching TRBD2 (6 bases). V was shortened by 4 bases and J by 5 bases, with 15 bases between the two germline ends. CDR1 SGDLS and CDR2 YYNGEE come from the germline V gene. The CDR3 consists of 14 residues. CDR3 loop: CASSPRAGGETQYF. In nucleotides, the CDR3 is TGTGCCAGCAGCCCCCGAGCTGGAGGGGAGACCCAGTACTTC.

The V gene is TRBV6-5, the J gene TRBJ2-7, with D perhaps TRBD1 (5 bases). The length of the CDR3 is 13 residues. V was pared by 6 bases and J by 1 base, with 10 bases between. Per the germline V gene, CDR1 is MNHEY and CDR2 is SVGAGI. This CDR3 is CASRPTGSYEQYF. The DNA of the CDR3 is TGTGCCAGCAGGCCAACAGGTTCCTACGAGCAGTACTTC.

The gene calls are TRBV3-1 (or the pseudogene TRBV3-2) and TRBJ2-2; maybe TRBD2 (6 bases). The germline gives CDR1 LGHDT, CDR2 YNNKEL (reference sequence). V was clipped by 1 base and J by 5 bases, with 8 bases between them. The CDR3 totals 14 residues. In DNA form, the CDR3 reads TGTGCCAGCAGCCAAGCGGCGGGGACCGGGGAGCTGTTTTTT. Translating gives CASSQAAGTGELFF.

The genes are TRBV5-1 and TRBJ1-1; 7 bases map to TRBD1. After removal of 1 base from V and 5 bases from J, the junction contained 8 bases not matched to a gene. The CDR3 spans 15 residues. Germline CDR1 is SGHRS and CDR2 is YFSETQ. The CDR3 loop is CASSLQGVWETEAFF. The DNA of the CDR3 is TGCGCCAGCAGCTTGCAGGGGGTGTGGGAAACTGAAGCTTTCTTT.

The V gene is TRBV5-5, the J gene TRBJ1-1; D is uncertain. The CDR3 has 13 amino acids. V shed 4 bases and J shed 4 bases, with 11 bases lying between them. Germline CDR1 is SGHKS and CDR2 is YYEKEE (reference sequence). CDR3 sequence: CASSPSTRTEAFF. The CDR3, as DNA: TGTGCCAGCAGCCCCTCGACTCGCACTGAAGCTTTCTTT.

The chain couples TRBV6-1 to TRBJ2-7; 7 bases match TRBD2. With V trimmed by 0 bases and J by 7 bases, 3 bases remained unmatched. From germline, CDR1 is MNHNS and CDR2 SASEGT. The CDR3 length is 13 residues. CDR3 in DNA: TGTGCCAGCAGTGAAGCGGGGGGGGTAGAGCAGTACTTC. Protein product: CASSEAGGVEQYF.

This chain connects TRBV11-2 to TRBJ2-5; perhaps TRBD1 as D (5 bases). The CDR3 sequence is 13 residues long. Trimming left V 2 bases short and J 4 bases short, with 8 bases between. Germline-derived CDR1 and CDR2 are SGHAT and FQNNGV. The CDR3 reads CASSLSGAETQYF. The DNA of the CDR3 is TGTGCCAGCAGCTTATCTGGGGCAGAGACCCAGTACTTC.

The chain couples TRBV15 to TRBJ2-1; 8 bases map to TRBD2. Germline-derived CDR1 and CDR2 are LNHNV and YYDKDF (reference sequence). The CDR3 sequence is 14 residues long. After removal of 5 bases from V and 4 bases from J, the junction contained 4 bases not matched to a gene. Here the CDR3 reads CATSLAGNYNEQFF. The CDR3 DNA follows: TGTGCCACCAGCTTAGCGGGGAATTACAATGAGCAGTTCTTC.

The V call is TRBV29-1, the J call TRBJ1-2; TRBD1 matches 10 bases. This CDR3 is 15 amino acids long. Trimming removed 3 bases from V and 7 bases from J; junction bases left unmatched: 11. CDR1 and CDR2 from the germline V gene are SQVTM and ANQGSEA. The chain's CDR3 is CSVEGAGQGFSGYTF. In DNA, the CDR3 is TGCAGCGTTGAGGGAGCGGGACAGGGGTTTAGTGGCTACACCTTC. The full variable domain, with the rest looked up from reference TRBV29-1 and TRBJ1-2, is SAVISQKPSRDICQRGTSLTIQCQVDSQVTMMFWYRQQPGQSLTLIATANQGSEATYESGFVIDKFPISRPNLTFSTLTVSNMSPEDSSIYLCSVEGAGQGFSGYTFGSGTRLTVV.

The rearrangement links TRBV9 to TRBJ2-3, with TRBD1 identical over 11 bases. V was pared by 4 bases and J by 7 bases, with 20 bases of the junction left unmatched. There are 19 residues in the CDR3. Germline CDR1 is SGDLS and CDR2 is YYNGEE. CDR3 residues: CASSPNILPGQGEFYTQYF. The CDR3 DNA follows: TGTGCCAGCAGCCCAAATATACTCCCGGGACAGGGGGAGTTCTATACGCAGTATTTT.